This TCR beta chain was profiled in a study of blood T cells in healthy people across ages. Overall study findings and caveats: Both naive CD4+ cell counts and diversity were greater in long-lived donors than in aged donors. The study found TCR beta diversity correlated strongly with naive T cell percentage.

The CDR3 spans 16 residues. Germline loops: CDR1 MGHRA, CDR2 YSYEKL. With V trimmed by 0 bases and J by 4 bases, 6 bases remained unmatched. For this clonotype: Antigen unknown.

Primers used in a second PCR of about 6 to 12 cycles were a sample-barcoded 5' primer and a J-beta primer mix. Using its own MiXCR run on the 5' RACE reads, TCRdb lists one record per CDR3 protein. The sample has 1.5 million to 1.8 million distinct CDR3 sequences, about 42% seen once. The J gene is TRBJ2-5, the V gene TRBV4-1; the match to TRBD2 covers 9 bases. The specimen sequenced was blood. This TCR derives from a woman aged 18-30 years in good health. CDR3 loop: CASSQDGIAGAETQYF. In DNA form, the CDR3 reads TGCGCCAGCAGCCAAGATGGGATAGCGGGGGCAGAGACCCAGTACTTC.